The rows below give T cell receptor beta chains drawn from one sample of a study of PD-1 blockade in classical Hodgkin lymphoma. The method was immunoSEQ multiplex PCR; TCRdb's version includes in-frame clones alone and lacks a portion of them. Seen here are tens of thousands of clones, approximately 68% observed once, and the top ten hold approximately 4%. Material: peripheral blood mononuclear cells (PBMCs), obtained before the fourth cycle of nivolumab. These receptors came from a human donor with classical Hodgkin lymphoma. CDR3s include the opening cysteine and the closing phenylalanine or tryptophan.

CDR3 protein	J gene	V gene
CAISDHSGLYGYTF	TRBJ1-2	TRBV10-3
CASSQDYRGSSGNTIYF	TRBJ1-3	TRBV4-3
CASRGAEFNGYTF	TRBJ1-2	TRBV7-9
CASSVSSSYNEQFF	TRBJ2-1	TRBV7-2
CASSPTSSNNEQFF	TRBJ2-1	TRBV5-6
CASMTVGQETQYF	TRBJ2-5	TRBV13
CASSIRPFFGAQMNTEAFF	TRBJ1-1	TRBV5-8
CATKGPSPQRTNEKLFF	TRBJ1-4	TRBV12-5
CASSPGAKLGEQYF	TRBJ2-7	TRBV27
CASSIGGVGTDTQYF	TRBJ2-3	TRBV19
CASFEQGNTEAFF	TRBJ1-1	TRBV27
CAISEAKGTEAFF	TRBJ1-1	TRBV10-3
CAWSVGSGSVEQYF	TRBJ2-7	TRBV30
CASSSPGGSGYTF	TRBJ1-2	TRBV7-3
CASSPWTSGSYEQYF	TRBJ2-7	TRBV5-1
CASSFWAGTQETQYF	TRBJ2-5	TRBV11-2
CATTGTEETQYF	TRBJ2-5	TRBV10-3
CASSPMVSSYGELFF	TRBJ2-2	TRBV18
CAISDRGFTEAFF	TRBJ1-1	TRBV10-3
CASSPYNSENYEQYF	TRBJ2-7	TRBV18
CASSDGNRNTEAFF	TRBJ1-1	TRBV6-4
CASSLSQSMGGNYGYTF	TRBJ1-2	TRBV27
CASSLADLNNEQFF	TRBJ2-1	TRBV5-1
CASSLGQGKQPQHF	TRBJ1-5	TRBV27
CASSLDRAHFF	TRBJ1-1	TRBV11-2
CASVLSGSISGANVLTF	TRBJ2-6	TRBV7-9
CASSSFDGGAGWDVLTF	TRBJ2-6	TRBV28
CASSRTTEQYF	TRBJ2-7	TRBV7-9
CASSLGWDRGLETQYF	TRBJ2-5	TRBV5-4
CASSPVPDIDGPQHF	TRBJ1-5	TRBV5-1
CASSFGVITDTQYF	TRBJ2-3	TRBV13
CASSLAPRDEQYF	TRBJ2-7	TRBV11-1
CASSQDTQGQTQYF	TRBJ2-5	TRBV4-1
CASSLPAPLAGAYNEQFF	TRBJ2-1	TRBV28
CASSIQRDTQYF	TRBJ2-3	TRBV7-2
CASSITGWGTEAFF	TRBJ1-1	TRBV19
CASSLFFITGDEQYF	TRBJ2-7	TRBV27
CASRNQGSAEAFF	TRBJ1-1	TRBV5-1
CAISEGRGQETQYF	TRBJ2-5	TRBV10-3
CASSPGTRSTDTQYF	TRBJ2-3	TRBV7-8
CASSQRERGQVFTGELFF	TRBJ2-2	TRBV7-6
CAWSPGHPGDGYTF	TRBJ1-2	TRBV30
CASSIGLVWGISSYNEQFF	TRBJ2-1	TRBV19
CASSLDRSHNQPQHF	TRBJ1-5	TRBV7-8
CAWSGQGVVQPQHF	TRBJ1-5	TRBV30
CASSLAPGGGQPQHF	TRBJ1-5	TRBV7-2
CASSLDVLTF	TRBJ2-6	TRBV7-9
CASSLSGHRYF	TRBJ2-5	TRBV11-2
CAISEPLIAGGPDGSTDTQYF	TRBJ2-3	TRBV10-3
CASSLGPNTGELFF	TRBJ2-2	TRBV27
CASSVAGVNMGGYTF	TRBJ1-2	TRBV9
CASSSNRADVYGYTF	TRBJ1-2	TRBV7-9
CASSSFRDRDTEAFF	TRBJ1-1	TRBV7-2
CASSPGVGQAHEQYF	TRBJ2-7	TRBV7-2
CASSLSPGLAGGQETQYF	TRBJ2-5	TRBV5-6
CASSEDQPDRGAYEQYF	TRBJ2-7	TRBV6-1
CASSPRIELSGANVLTF	TRBJ2-6	TRBV5-1
CASSSPTLGNEKLFF	TRBJ1-4	TRBV18
CSVVGDRDRFYEQYF	TRBJ2-7	TRBV29-1
CASSPTGLNGNYGYTF	TRBJ1-2	TRBV7-8